Presented here are 19 T cell receptor beta chains from one specimen sequenced in a study of cytomegalovirus exposure and HLA in healthy donors. Using immunoSEQ multiplex PCR, the repertoire was profiled, and TCRdb retains in-frame clones only, with some absent. The profile shows some 86,000 clones, approximately 93% of them singletons. Sequencing used PBMCs. Receptors were obtained from a woman in her twenties or thirties in good health and CMV-seronegative.

This chain links TRBV28 with TRBJ1-2; 9 positions match TRBD1. Germline trimming cut 4 bases from V and 3 bases from J; bases unmatched to any gene: 6. This CDR3 region has 15 residues. Looked up from germline, CDR1 is MDHEN and CDR2 is SYDVKM. CDR3 bases: TGTGCCAGCAGTTCCCCTCGGACAGGGGACTATGGCTACACCTTC. Translated, it gives CASSSPRTGDYGYTF.

This clone was picked up one time. This CDR3 is CASSNPASGGPSGGTQYF. Written as DNA, the CDR3 is TGTGCCAGTAGCAACCCCGCTAGCGGGGGACCCTCGGGAGGGACCCAGTACTTC. The chain has TRBV19 and TRBJ2-5, with 10 bases lining up with TRBD2. CDR1 is LNHDA, CDR2 SQIVND, per germline (reference sequence). J gave up 7 bases and V 6 bases, and 20 bases lay outside the gene matches. This CDR3 region has 18 residues. The variable domain in full, completed from reference TRBV19 and TRBJ2-5, reads DGGITQSPKYLFRKEGQNVTLSCEQNLNHDAMYWYRQDPGQGLRLIYYSQIVNDFQKGDIAEGYSVSREKKESFPLTVTSAQKNPTAFYLCASSNPASGGPSGGTQYFGPGTRLLVL.

This chain uses TRBV6-1 with TRBJ1-2, with a weak D call TRBD1 (6 bases). The germline V gene has CDR1 MNHNS and CDR2 SASEGT. V gave up 1 base and J gave up 4 bases, with 10 bases separating them. CDR3 size: 14 residues. The CDR3 DNA reads as TGTGCCAGCAGTGAAGAGGACAGAATCTATGGCTACACCTTC. The encoded protein is CASSEEDRIYGYTF.

The V gene is TRBV6-5, the J gene TRBJ1-4, with D possibly being TRBD1 (6 bases). There are 14 residues in the CDR3. The germline V gene encodes CDR1 MNHEY and CDR2 SVGAGI. Trimming pared 1 base from V and 7 bases from J, leaving 10 bases between. CDR3 bases: TGTGCCAGCAGTTACTTGGGGGCCTCTGAAAAACTGTTTTTT. As protein: CASSYLGASEKLFF.

The chain uses TRBV27 and TRBJ1-4; D unclear. Germline CDR1 is MNHEY and CDR2 is SMNVEV (reference sequence). Trimming shortened V by 4 bases and J by 8 bases, and 14 bases separated the two germline ends. This CDR3 contains 14 residues. CDR3 sequence reads: CASSYRSVWEKLFF. CDR3 DNA sequence: TGTGCCAGCAGTTACAGAAGTGTGTGGGAAAAACTGTTTTTT.

The chain uses TRBV5-5 and TRBJ2-7, with a weak D call TRBD1 (5 bases). The CDR3 spans 15 residues. V lost 7 bases to trimming and J lost 3 bases, with 20 bases between them. From germline, CDR1 is SGHKS and CDR2 YYEKEE (reference sequence). CDR3 sequence reads: CASSPGASALYEQYF. The CDR3 DNA is TGTGCCAGCTCCCCTGGGGCGTCGGCCCTCTACGAGCAGTACTTC.

This chain links TRBV19 with TRBJ1-2, with TRBD1 matching over 10 bases. The CDR3 spans 13 residues. Germline V gene lookup returns CDR1 LNHDA and CDR2 SQIVND (reference sequence). Trimming at V came to 5 bases and at J to 6 bases, leaving 3 bases not matched to a gene. The CDR3 loop is CASSGQGGNGYTF. CDR3 nucleotides: TGTGCCAGTAGTGGACAGGGGGGGAATGGCTACACCTTC.

The chain employs TRBV2 and TRBJ1-1, with a weak D call TRBD1 (5 bases). This CDR3 comprises 11 residues. Trimming removed 10 bases from V and 7 bases from J, with 13 bases in between. Germline values: CDR1 SNHLY, CDR2 FYNNEI. The DNA for the CDR3 is TGTGCCACCATACAGGCGATTGAAGCTTTCTTT. It is translated as CATIQAIEAFF.

The chain's CDR3 is CASSRGQGNYGYTF. In DNA, the CDR3 is TGTGCCAGCAGCCGCGGACAGGGTAACTATGGCTACACCTTC. J is TRBJ1-2 and V is TRBV13; 8 positions agree with TRBD1. Germline V gives CDR1 PRHDT, CDR2 FYEKMQ (reference sequence). V shed 5 bases and J 1 base; nucleotides not matched to a gene: 3. This CDR3 has 14 amino acids.

Remarks on this clone: Germline and junction disagree at one end, which may indicate a read error. V gene TRBV7-7 combines with J gene TRBJ2-3; 16 positions agree with TRBD2. CDR3 length equals 16 residues. Per the germline V gene, CDR1 is SSHAT and CDR2 is FNYEAQ (reference sequence). CDR3 protein: CASSLGLAGGSDTQYF. CDR3 in DNA: TGTGCTAGCAGCTTGGGACTAGCGGGAGGGTCAGATACGCAGTATTTT.

The V and J genes are TRBV30 and TRBJ2-3; 11 positions match TRBD2. Germline trimming cut 2 bases from V and 4 bases from J; bases unmatched to any gene: 5. This CDR3 is built from 15 residues. CDR1 GTSNPN and CDR2 SVGIG come from the germline V gene (reference sequence). The CDR3 loop reads CAWSQLAGVSDTQYF. DNA of the CDR3: TGTGCCTGGAGTCAACTAGCGGGAGTTTCAGATACGCAGTATTTT. Based on the CDR3 plus reference TRBV30 and TRBJ2-3, the full variable domain is SQTIHQWPATLVQPVGSPLSLECTVEGTSNPNLYWYRQAAGRGLQLLFYSVGIGQISSEVPQNLSASRPQDRQFILSSKKLLLSDSGFYLCAWSQLAGVSDTQYFGPGTRLTVL.

This rearrangement joins TRBV7-8 to TRBJ1-5; D is perhaps TRBD1 (6 bases). CDR1 is SGHVS, CDR2 FQNEAQ, per germline. Trimming cost V 5 bases and J 2 bases, with 28 bases left between them. This CDR3 is 20 amino acids long. The CDR3 DNA follows: TGTGCCAGCAGCCCATATGGGCGAGGTAGGCAGGGGCTTGGCAATCAGCCCCAGCATTTT. This gives the protein CASSPYGRGRQGLGNQPQHF.

The chain joins TRBV7-3 to TRBJ1-6, with a weak D call TRBD1 (6 bases). The V gene's germline CDR1 is SGHTA and CDR2 FQGTGA. The CDR3 runs 14 residues. V lost 3 bases and J lost 5, with 8 bases in between. The CDR3 sequence is CASSLDRNNSPLHF. CDR3 coding DNA: TGTGCCAGCAGCTTGGACAGAAATAATTCACCCCTCCACTTT.

This clone was observed a single time. This sequence joins TRBV11-2 and TRBJ2-5; perhaps TRBD2 as D (5 bases). Per the germline V gene, CDR1 is SGHAT and CDR2 is FQNNGV. The V end was cut by 2 bases, the J end by 6 bases, with 16 bases between. This CDR3 is 15 amino acids long. The CDR3 nucleotides read TGTGCCAGCAGCTTACTAGCCGGCCTATATCAGACCCAGTACTTC. Amino acids: CASSLLAGLYQTQYF.

The J gene is TRBJ1-4, the V gene TRBV5-1, with D maybe TRBD1 (6 bases). Germline CDR1 reads SGHRS; CDR2 reads YFSETQ. CDR3 length: 15 amino acids. V was clipped by 4 bases and J by 5 bases, with 15 bases between them. The CDR3 spells CASSRSGQMNEKLFF. CDR3 coding DNA: TGCGCCAGCAGCCGTTCTGGACAGATGAATGAAAAACTGTTTTTT.

The V call is TRBV6-1, the J call TRBJ2-3; D is unresolved. CDR3 length equals 14 residues. Per germline, CDR1 MNHNS and CDR2 SASEGT. The V and J ends lost 3 bases and 5 bases respectively, with 12 bases between them. The CDR3 bases are TGTGCCAGCAGTGATTGGCAGGATATAGATACGCAGTATTTT. This codes for CASSDWQDIDTQYF.

The rearrangement joins TRBV5-1 to TRBJ1-2, with TRBD1 as a possible D gene (6 bases). CDR1 is SGHRS and CDR2 is YFSETQ in the germline V gene. Trimming stripped 0 bases from V and 7 bases from J, with 13 bases between. CDR3 length: 14 amino acids. The CDR3 DNA is TGCGCCAGCAGCTTGGAGCGGGGGGCGCGTGGCTACACCTTC. Translated: CASSLERGARGYTF.

The rearrangement joins TRBV29-1 to TRBJ1-2; 7 bases line up with TRBD1. The CDR3 covers 13 residues. Unmatched junction bases numbered 6, after V lost 4 bases and J lost 4 bases. Germline V gene lookup returns CDR1 SQVTM and CDR2 ANQGSEA. The CDR3 loop reads CSVGAGGTYGYTF. The CDR3 coding sequence is TGCAGCGTTGGGGCAGGGGGAACCTATGGCTACACCTTC.

The gene calls are TRBV2 and TRBJ2-2; perhaps TRBD1 as D (6 bases). This CDR3 has 15 amino acids. Trimming pared 6 bases from V and 2 bases from J, leaving 13 bases between. From germline, CDR1 is SNHLY and CDR2 FYNNEI. The CDR3 nucleotides are TGTGCCAGCAGACAGGACAGAACTAACACCGGGGAGCTGTTTTTT. Its translation: CASRQDRTNTGELFF.